This entry is about one T cell receptor (beta chain). The read is 3 residues too short to cover the CDR3 end, so that end is filled in from the germline J gene. The record originates from a study of T cells in women clearing cervical HPV infection. Study at large: Controls were women whose single incident HPV16 infection cleared within 12 months without precancer or cancer. Case blood was drawn when the lesion was first found; control blood after infection became undetectable.

The CDR3 covers 15 residues. V lost 0 bases, J lost 5 bases, and 4 bases stayed unmatched. Germline V gene lookup returns CDR1 SGHNT and CDR2 YYREEE (reference sequence). TCRdb keeps only in-frame clones here, not all; method: immunoSEQ multiplex PCR. This specimen shows tens of thousands of clones; the ten leading clones hold 6.5% to 7.5%. Material: blood buffy coat. This clonotype was sampled from a woman between 18 and 70 years old with a cervical HPV16 infection that either progressed to CIN3+ or cleared (not recorded which). This sequence joins TRBV5-4 and TRBJ2-5; 10 nucleotides agree with TRBD2. The sequenced CDR3 bases are TGTGCCAGCAGCTTGGGAGCGGGGGGGCTGGAGACC. Protein product: CASSLGAGGLET. In full, the CDR3 reads CASSLGAGGLETQYF.